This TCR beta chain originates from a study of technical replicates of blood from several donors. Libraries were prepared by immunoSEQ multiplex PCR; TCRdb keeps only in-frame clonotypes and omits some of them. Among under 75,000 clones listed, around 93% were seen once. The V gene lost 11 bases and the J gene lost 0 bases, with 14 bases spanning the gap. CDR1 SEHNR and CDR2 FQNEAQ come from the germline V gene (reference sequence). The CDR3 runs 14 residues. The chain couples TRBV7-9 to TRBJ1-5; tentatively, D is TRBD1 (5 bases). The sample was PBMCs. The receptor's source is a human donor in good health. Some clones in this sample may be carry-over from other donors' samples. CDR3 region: CASEDTYSNQPQHF. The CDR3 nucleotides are TGTGCCTCCGAGGACACTTATAGCAATCAGCCCCAGCATTTT.